This T cell receptor (beta chain) originates from a study of blood T cell repertoires in COVID-19. Study details: Acute and convalescent COVID-19 samples came from the United States, Italy and Spain. The analysed material was cDNA or gDNA that came from T cells, B-cell-depleted T cells, or PBMCs.

CDR3 length: 16 residues. The V and J ends lost 2 bases and 3 bases, in that order; junction bases with no gene match: 7. CDR1 and CDR2 from the germline V gene are SGHAT and FQNNGV. In the original analysis: Reference gene primer amplification gave estimated nucleated cell counts. Clones were read by immunoSEQ multiplex PCR, and TCRdb kept only the in-frame ones, dropping some. That table is the source of V, J and clone size, and D and trimming were worked out from the DNA. This sample yields some 180,000 clones, of which 80% are seen a single time; around 6.9% belongs to the top ten. The specimen was peripheral blood. This sequence joins TRBV11-2 and TRBJ2-3; 8 nucleotides agree with TRBD2. This clonotype was sampled from a man aged 60 to 69 with acute or convalescent COVID-19. CDR3 DNA sequence: TGTGCCAGCAGCTTAATGACTAGCGTTTCGACAGATACGCAGTATTTT. It is translated as CASSLMTSVSTDTQYF.